What follows are 27 T cell receptor beta chains derived from one specimen sequenced in a study of blood T cells in healthy people across ages. It was with a sample-barcoded 5' primer and a J-beta primer mix that a second PCR of about 6 to 12 cycles was run. TCRdb fed the 5' RACE reads into MiXCR, producing one record per CDR3 protein. The repertoire holds hundreds of thousands of distinct CDR3 sequences, with under 40% as singletons. Source material: blood. These receptors were collected from a man between 18 and 35 years old in good health.

A note on this clonotype: This may stem from a read error, because a much larger clone lies one nucleotide away. This chain connects TRBV12-3 or TRBV12-4 to TRBJ1-2; D gene unclear. Deletions cut 8 bases from V and 4 bases from J, with 8 bases between. The CDR3 is 11 amino acids. CDR3 amino acids: CASGYLYGYTF. In DNA form, the CDR3 reads TGTGCCAGCGGGTACCTCTATGGCTACACCTTC.

The chain couples TRBV20-1 to TRBJ2-2, with D uncertain. V was trimmed by 6 bases and J by 1 base, leaving 12 bases between them. There are 14 residues in the CDR3. Per germline, CDR1 DFQATT and CDR2 SNEGSKA (reference sequence). CDR3 sequence: CSARDGLNTGELFF. The DNA of the CDR3 is TGCAGTGCCCGCGATGGTCTGAACACCGGGGAGCTGTTTTTT.

CDR3 sequence: CAITPTSGEESYEQYF. The CDR3 bases are TGTGCCATCACTCCGACTAGCGGGGAGGAGAGCTACGAGCAGTACTTC. V usage is TRBV10-3 and J usage is TRBJ2-1; 11 bases are a match to TRBD2. The DNA end is more similar to TRBJ2-7, so the J call may be wrong. Germline CDR1 reads ENHRY; CDR2 reads SYGVKD. There are 16 residues in the CDR3.

A few counts support this clonotype. The V and J genes are TRBV20-1 and TRBJ1-5, with TRBD1 as a possible D gene (6 bases). The CDR3 totals 14 residues. Trimming stripped 1 base from V and 5 bases from J, with 12 bases between. The V gene's germline CDR1 is DFQATT and CDR2 SNEGSKA (reference sequence). DNA for the CDR3: TGCAGTGCTAGAGTAAGGGGGACTTATCAGCCCCAGCATTTT. This encodes CSARVRGTYQPQHF.

This clonotype was counted a few times. The chain recombines TRBV6-1 with TRBJ2-7, with D possibly TRBD2 on 5 matching bases. The CDR3 contains 13 residues. V lost 8 bases, J lost 2 bases, and 13 bases lay in between. The germline V gene has CDR1 MNHNS and CDR2 SASEGT. DNA for the CDR3: TGTGCCAGCCGGGTGGAGGTTCCCTACGAGCAGTACTTC. Protein product: CASRVEVPYEQYF.

Comment on this clonotype: This may be a read error, as it is one base from a much larger clone. V usage is TRBV12-3 or TRBV12-4 and J usage is TRBJ2-5, with 8 bases fitting TRBD1. This CDR3 contains 13 residues. After removal of 5 bases from V and 5 bases from J, the junction contained 4 bases not matched to a gene. CDR3 protein: CASSGAGGETQYF. In nucleotides, the CDR3 is TGTGCCAGCAGTGGGGCAGGGGGCGAGACCCAGTACTTC.

The rearrangement links TRBV12-3 or TRBV12-4 to TRBJ2-1; 7 bases are shared with TRBD1. Trimming at V came to 5 bases and at J to 12 bases, leaving 10 bases not matched to a gene. CDR3 length equals 13 residues. The CDR3 sequence: CASSGGQPQPQFF. CDR3 DNA sequence: TGTGCCAGCAGTGGGGGACAGCCACAACCGCAGTTCTTC.

This clonotype was seen a handful of times. J is TRBJ2-7 and V is TRBV10-2; either TRBD1 or TRBD2 may fit D (6 bases each). The V gene lost 2 bases and the J gene lost 1 base, with 12 bases spanning the gap. Germline CDR1 and CDR2: WSHSY and SAAADI. The CDR3 has 15 residues. CDR3 residues: CASSERGDGSYEQYF. Here the CDR3 DNA reads TGCGCCAGCAGTGAGAGGGGGGACGGATCCTACGAGCAGTACTTC.

This clonotype was detected a few times. This rearrangement joins TRBV7-2 to TRBJ1-1, with TRBD1 as a possible D gene (5 bases). The CDR3 runs to 14 residues. Germline assignment: CDR1 SGHTA and CDR2 FQGNSA. Trimming stripped 3 bases from V and 0 bases from J, with 8 bases between. This chain's CDR3 is CASSFQGMNTEAFF. DNA for the CDR3: TGTGCCAGCAGCTTCCAGGGCATGAACACTGAAGCTTTCTTT.

The chain carries TRBV11-1 and TRBJ2-2, with 8 positions matching TRBD2. V gave up 2 bases and J gave up 2 bases; unmatched junction bases: 7. The CDR3 sequence is 17 residues long. Looked up from germline, CDR1 is SGHAT and CDR2 is FQDESV (reference sequence). In DNA, the CDR3 is TGTGCCAGCAGCTTAAACCCTAGCGGGTTTAACACCGGGGAGCTGTTTTTT. It is translated as CASSLNPSGFNTGELFF.

Concerning this clonotype: A much larger clone sits a single nucleotide away, making a read error possible. The chain links TRBV6-5 to TRBJ2-7, with a tentative D call TRBD2 (6 bases). V lost 11 bases and J 3 bases, leaving 11 bases between the germline ends. CDR1 is MNHEY and CDR2 is SVGAGI in the germline V gene. CDR3 size: 11 residues. CDR3 DNA: TGTGCCGGCGGGAATGGCTACGAGCAGTACTTC. Protein sequence: CAGGNGYEQYF.

This clonotype was recorded a few times. This sequence joins TRBV11-2 and TRBJ1-2, with a possible D match to TRBD1 (5 bases). Germline V gene data show CDR1 as SGHAT and CDR2 as FQNNGV. Trimming pared 4 bases from V and 7 bases from J, leaving 34 bases between. This CDR3 comprises 20 residues. CDR3 amino acids: CASSSRGKSPWQGEKGGYTF. CDR3 DNA sequence: TGTGCCAGCAGCTCGCGCGGGAAAAGCCCATGGCAAGGGGAAAAGGGTGGCTACACCTTC.

The table lists this clonotype with a few counts. The chain is built from TRBV11-2 and TRBJ2-5; 11 bases are a match to TRBD2. The J segment lost 5 bases and the V segment lost 5 bases, leaving 10 bases of the junction unmatched. The CDR3 sequence is 16 residues long. The germline CDR1 and CDR2 sequences are SGHAT and FQNNGV. The CDR3 DNA sequence: TGTGCCAGCAGCCACGGTAGCGGGGGGGTTTTGGAGACCCAGTACTTC. It encodes CASSHGSGGVLETQYF.

The table lists this clonotype with a few counts. The chain carries TRBV20-1 and TRBJ1-2, with a possible D match to TRBD1 (6 bases). This CDR3 has 12 residues. The germline CDR1 and CDR2 sequences are DFQATT and SNEGSKA (reference sequence). Trimming left V 4 bases short and J 6 bases short, with 12 bases between. The CDR3 DNA is TGCAGTGCTACCCAGGGGTCGCATGGCTACACCTTC. Translation gives CSATQGSHGYTF.

Concerning this clonotype: A much more abundant neighbour one base away suggests this may be a read error. The chain combines TRBV5-1 with TRBJ2-1, with 7 bases aligning to TRBD1. The CDR3 totals 14 residues. Germline V CDR1 and CDR2: SGHRS, YFSETQ. The CDR3 reads CACSDAQGSNEQFF. CDR3 coding DNA: TGCGCCTGCAGCGACGCACAGGGGTCCAATGAGCAGTTCTTC.

This clonotype was recorded many times. The gene calls are TRBV29-1 and TRBJ2-3; TRBD2 matches 11 bases. Losses at the gene ends were 6 bases for V and 5 bases for J; bases not matched to a gene: 10. CDR1 and CDR2 (germline): SQVTM, ANQGSEA. This CDR3 contains 15 residues. DNA of the CDR3: TGCAGCGTCGCCACAACTAGCGGGGGAAAAGATACGCAGTATTTT. It specifies CSVATTSGGKDTQYF.

This clonotype appeared a few times. The V gene is TRBV27, the J gene TRBJ2-1, with a weak D call TRBD2 (5 bases). Germline assignment: CDR1 MNHEY and CDR2 SMNVEV (reference sequence). The germline V and J ends were trimmed by 5 bases and 8 bases, with 13 bases remaining between them. The CDR3 spans 13 residues. In nucleotides, the CDR3 is TGTGCCAGCAGTGTGGCTAGCTGGCATGAGCAGTTCTTC. This codes for CASSVASWHEQFF.

This chain connects TRBV7-3 to TRBJ2-3, with D possibly being TRBD1 (5 bases). Germline V gene lookup returns CDR1 SGHTA and CDR2 FQGTGA. This CDR3 has 13 residues. V lost 1 base and J 8 bases, leaving 10 bases between the germline ends. The CDR3 here is CASSLNQGGTQYF. The CDR3 DNA is TGTGCCAGCAGCTTAAATCAGGGTGGTACGCAGTATTTT.

In this sample, this clonotype turned up a few times. The chain recombines TRBV4-2 with TRBJ2-7; D not certain. Germline V gene lookup returns CDR1 LGHNA and CDR2 YNFKEQ. Trimming removed 4 bases at V and 0 bases at J, with 7 bases between. The CDR3 loop spans 13 amino acids. For the CDR3, the DNA is TGTGCCAGCAGCCCAGCACGCTCCTACGAGCAGTACTTC. It translates to CASSPARSYEQYF.

The chain links TRBV20-1 to TRBJ2-3; 8 nucleotides agree with TRBD2. CDR3 length: 16 residues. Trimming cost V 1 base and J 0 bases; bases outside gene matches: 6. CDR1 and CDR2 (germline): DFQATT, SNEGSKA (reference sequence). The CDR3 bases are TGCAGTGCTAGAGTGACTAGCGCATCTAGCACAGATACGCAGTATTTT. Its protein product is CSARVTSASSTDTQYF.

Only a few counts were recorded for this clonotype. V and J are TRBV6-2 or TRBV6-3 and TRBJ2-1; 7 bases agree with TRBD1. Trimming took 2 bases from V and 9 from J; bases not matched to a gene: 7. The germline V gene encodes CDR1 MNHEY and CDR2 SVGEGT. The CDR3 is made up of 14 amino acids. CDR3 sequence (DNA): TGTGCCAGCAGTTACGCCCGACAGGGAATTGAGCAGTTCTTC. Protein: CASSYARQGIEQFF.

In its sample, this clonotype was seen a few times. CDR3 coding DNA: TGTGCCATCAGTGCCACTCTCGGGAGTTGGGGGAACTATGGCTACACCTTC. Translating gives CAISATLGSWGNYGYTF. The chain is built from TRBV10-3 and TRBJ1-2; a possible D gene is TRBD1 (5 bases). The V end was cut by 4 bases, the J end by 2 bases, with 20 bases between. Germline assignment: CDR1 ENHRY and CDR2 SYGVKD. The CDR3 loop spans 17 amino acids.

This clonotype has a count of ten or more. V gene TRBV20-1 combines with J gene TRBJ2-1; 7 nucleotides line up with TRBD2. Germline V gene data show CDR1 as DFQATT and CDR2 as SNEGSKA (reference sequence). The trim removed 1 base at V and 5 bases at J, leaving 5 bases unmatched. CDR3 length equals 14 residues. CDR3 loop: CSARGLADNNEQFF. The CDR3 nucleotides read TGCAGTGCTAGAGGCCTAGCGGACAACAATGAGCAGTTCTTC.

This clonotype has ten or more counts. The V gene is TRBV20-1, the J gene TRBJ1-4, with 7 nucleotides matching TRBD1. The CDR3 runs 11 residues. Germline loops: CDR1 DFQATT, CDR2 SNEGSKA (reference sequence). V was pared by 8 bases and J by 5 bases, with 2 bases of the junction left unmatched. CDR3 in DNA: TGCAGTACGGGACAGAATGAAAAACTGTTTTTT. Its protein is CSTGQNEKLFF.

This clonotype was observed a few times. The chain couples TRBV2 to TRBJ1-2; 7 nucleotides line up with TRBD1. J lost 7 bases, V lost 6 bases, and 5 bases had no gene match. CDR3 size: 12 residues. Germline V gene sequence: CDR1 SNHLY, CDR2 FYNNEI. The DNA of the CDR3 is TGTGCCAGCAGGACAGGGATGGTTGGCTACACCTTC. Its translation: CASRTGMVGYTF.

This sequence joins TRBV7-9 and TRBJ2-1; D call uncertain. The V end was cut by 2 bases, the J end by 5 bases, with 7 bases between. This CDR3 region has 13 residues. The germline V gene has CDR1 SEHNR and CDR2 FQNEAQ (reference sequence). The DNA of the CDR3 is TGTGCCAGCAGCTTATCTCAAAACAATGAGCAGTTCTTC. Encoded protein: CASSLSQNNEQFF.

CDR3 DNA: TGTGCCAGCAGCTTGGCGCGCGGGGTCGCTGGAAACACCATATATTTT. It is translated as CASSLARGVAGNTIYF. The gene calls are TRBV5-5 and TRBJ1-3; D is uncertain. The V gene lost 0 bases and the J gene lost 2 bases, with 12 bases spanning the gap. The CDR3 loop spans 16 amino acids. CDR1 SGHKS and CDR2 YYEKEE come from the germline V gene (reference sequence).